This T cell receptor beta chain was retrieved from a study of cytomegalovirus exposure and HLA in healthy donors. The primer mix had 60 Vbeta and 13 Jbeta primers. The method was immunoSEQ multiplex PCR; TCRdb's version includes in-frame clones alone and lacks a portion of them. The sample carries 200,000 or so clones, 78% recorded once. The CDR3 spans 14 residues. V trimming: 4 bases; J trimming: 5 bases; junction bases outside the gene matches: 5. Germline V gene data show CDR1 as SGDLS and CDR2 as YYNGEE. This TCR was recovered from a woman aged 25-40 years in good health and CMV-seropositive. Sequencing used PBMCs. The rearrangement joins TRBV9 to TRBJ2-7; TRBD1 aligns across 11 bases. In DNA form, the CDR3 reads TGTGCCAGCAGCCTATGGGACAGGGGGGACGAGCAGTACTTC. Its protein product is CASSLWDRGDEQYF.